This T cell receptor beta chain comes out of a study of blood T cell repertoires in COVID-19. Sequenced by immunoSEQ multiplex PCR; TCRdb stores in-frame clones only, minus some. The sample has under 250,000 clones; approximately 85% are singletons. The CDR3 is 15 residues long. Trimming removed 0 bases at V and 4 bases at J, with 12 bases between. In germline, CDR1 is MNHNS, CDR2 SASEGT. The sample comprised PBMCs or T cells enriched from blood (not recorded which). The origin of this receptor is a woman aged 50 to 60 with acute COVID-19. The chain carries TRBV6-1 and TRBJ1-1; weak D call: TRBD1 (5 bases). CDR3 amino acids: CASSEALSGGTEAFF. In DNA form, the CDR3 reads TGTGCCAGCAGTGAAGCTTTATCCGGGGGCACTGAAGCTTTCTTT.